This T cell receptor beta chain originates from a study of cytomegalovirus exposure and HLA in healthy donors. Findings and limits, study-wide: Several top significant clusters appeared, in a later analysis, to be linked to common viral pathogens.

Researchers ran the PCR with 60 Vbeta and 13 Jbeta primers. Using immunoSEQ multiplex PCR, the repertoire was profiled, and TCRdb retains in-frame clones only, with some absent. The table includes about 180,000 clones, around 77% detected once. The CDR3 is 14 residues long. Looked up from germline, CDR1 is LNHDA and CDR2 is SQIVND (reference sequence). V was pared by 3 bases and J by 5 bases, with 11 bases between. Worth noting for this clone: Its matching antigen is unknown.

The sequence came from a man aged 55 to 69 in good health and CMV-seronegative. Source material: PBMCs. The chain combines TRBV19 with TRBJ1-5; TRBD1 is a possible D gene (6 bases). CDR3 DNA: TGTGCCAGTAGTATTTCAGGGGTTGATCAGCCCCAGCATTTT. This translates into CASSISGVDQPQHF.